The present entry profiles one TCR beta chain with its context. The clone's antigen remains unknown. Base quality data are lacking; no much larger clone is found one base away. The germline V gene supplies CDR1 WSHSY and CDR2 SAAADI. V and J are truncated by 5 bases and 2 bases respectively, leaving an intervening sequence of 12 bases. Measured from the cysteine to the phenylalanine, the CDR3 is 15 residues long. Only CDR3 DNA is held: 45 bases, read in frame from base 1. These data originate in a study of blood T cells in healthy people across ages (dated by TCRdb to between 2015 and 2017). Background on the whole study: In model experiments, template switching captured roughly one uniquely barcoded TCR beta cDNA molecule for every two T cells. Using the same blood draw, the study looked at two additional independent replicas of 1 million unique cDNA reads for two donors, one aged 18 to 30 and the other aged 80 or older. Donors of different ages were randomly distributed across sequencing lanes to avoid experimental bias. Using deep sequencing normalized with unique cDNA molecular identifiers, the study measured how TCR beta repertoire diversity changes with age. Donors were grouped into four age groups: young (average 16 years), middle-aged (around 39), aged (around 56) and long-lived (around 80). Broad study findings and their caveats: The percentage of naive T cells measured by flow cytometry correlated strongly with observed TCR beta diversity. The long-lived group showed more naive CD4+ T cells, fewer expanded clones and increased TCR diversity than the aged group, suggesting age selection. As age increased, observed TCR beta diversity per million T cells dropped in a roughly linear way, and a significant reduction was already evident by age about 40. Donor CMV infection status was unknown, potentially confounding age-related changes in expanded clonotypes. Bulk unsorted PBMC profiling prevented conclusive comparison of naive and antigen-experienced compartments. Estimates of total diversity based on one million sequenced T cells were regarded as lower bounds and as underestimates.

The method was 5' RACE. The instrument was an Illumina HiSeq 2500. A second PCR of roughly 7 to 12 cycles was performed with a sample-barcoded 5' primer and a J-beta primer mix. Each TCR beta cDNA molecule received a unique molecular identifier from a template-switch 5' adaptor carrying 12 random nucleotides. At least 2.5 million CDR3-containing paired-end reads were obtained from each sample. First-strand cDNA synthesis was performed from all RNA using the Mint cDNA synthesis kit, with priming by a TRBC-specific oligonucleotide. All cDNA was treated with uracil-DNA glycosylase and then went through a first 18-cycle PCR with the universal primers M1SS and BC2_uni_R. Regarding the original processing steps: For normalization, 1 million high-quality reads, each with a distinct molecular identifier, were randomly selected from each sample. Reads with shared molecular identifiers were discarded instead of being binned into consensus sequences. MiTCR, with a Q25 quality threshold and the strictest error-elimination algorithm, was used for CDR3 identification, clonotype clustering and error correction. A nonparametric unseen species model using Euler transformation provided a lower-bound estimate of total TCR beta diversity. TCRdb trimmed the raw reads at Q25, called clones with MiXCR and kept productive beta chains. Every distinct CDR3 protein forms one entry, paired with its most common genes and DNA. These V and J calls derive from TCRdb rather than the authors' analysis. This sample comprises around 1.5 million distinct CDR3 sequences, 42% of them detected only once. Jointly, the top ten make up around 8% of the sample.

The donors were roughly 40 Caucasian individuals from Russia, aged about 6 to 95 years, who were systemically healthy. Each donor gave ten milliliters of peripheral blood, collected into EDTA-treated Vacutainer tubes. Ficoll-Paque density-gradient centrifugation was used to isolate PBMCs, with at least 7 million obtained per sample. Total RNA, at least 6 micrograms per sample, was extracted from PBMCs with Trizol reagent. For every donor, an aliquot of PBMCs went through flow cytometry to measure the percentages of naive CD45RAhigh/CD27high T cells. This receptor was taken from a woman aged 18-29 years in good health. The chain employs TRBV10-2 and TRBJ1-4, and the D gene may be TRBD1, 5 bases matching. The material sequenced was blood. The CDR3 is CASSHHRMTNEKLFF. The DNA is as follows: TGCGCCAGCAGTCACCACAGGATGACTAATGAAAAACTGTTTTTT.